The TCR beta chain under discussion was sequenced for a study of prognosis after radiotherapy for stage I lung cancer. Researchers used two-round multiplex PCR to amplify TCR beta CDR3 starting from genomic DNA. The first PCR round targeted every TRBV and TRBJ gene with specific primers. TCRdb ran MiXCR on the multiplex PCR reads and lists one entry per CDR3 protein. The data contain about 30,000 distinct CDR3 sequences, around 29% of them singletons. Peripheral blood samples of six milliliters were drawn at each of two time points. Points on this clonotype: The antigen remains undetermined. Since a much larger clone is just one base distant, this may be a read error.

Germline V gene sequence: CDR1 SEHNR, CDR2 FQNEAQ (reference sequence). V was pared by 1 base and J by 4 bases, with 13 bases between. The CDR3 is made up of 15 amino acids. Findings of the study overall: Unique TCR clone counts dropped after stereotactic body radiation therapy, from a median of around 9,500 to 6,500.

This clonotype was obtained from a donor over 45 with non-small cell lung cancer. This specimen consisted of PBMCs, obtained before or after stereotactic body radiation therapy (not recorded which). The chain recombines TRBV7-9 with TRBJ1-1; possible D gene TRBD1, 6 bases. The CDR3 DNA reads as TGTGCCAGCAGCTTAGGACAGGCGGCGGGCACTGAAGCTTTCTTT. As protein: CASSLGQAAGTEAFF.